Shown below are 5 T cell receptor beta chains from a single sample sequenced in a study of blood T cells in healthy people across ages (dated by TCRdb to the mid-2010s). The method behind the library was 5' RACE. Sequencing relied on an Illumina HiSeq 2500. A second about 7 to 11 cycle PCR used a sample-barcoded 5' primer and a J-beta primer mix. The raw public reads went through TCRdb reprocessing: fastp at Q25, MiXCR clone calling, in-frame beta chains kept. Merged by CDR3 protein, the rows form single entries marked with the most common genes and DNA. This sample has around 1,500,000 distinct CDR3 sequences in its table, and about 30% of those were observed once. Around 7.7% of the sample goes to the ten largest clones. Specimen: blood. These receptors came from a woman aged 25 to 39 in good health.

This rearrangement joins TRBV20-1 to TRBJ1-6; D call uncertain. Per germline, CDR1 DFQATT and CDR2 SNEGSKA (reference sequence). V dropped 0 bases and J dropped 7 bases, with 16 bases sitting between them. CDR3 size: 16 residues. CDR3: CSARDPVAGPNSPLHF. The DNA of the CDR3 is TGCAGTGCTAGAGATCCCGTTGCAGGACCCAATTCACCCCTCCACTTT.

In this sample, this clonotype turned up a few times. J is TRBJ2-1 and V is TRBV20-1; TRBD2 agrees at 10 bases. The V gene's germline CDR1 is DFQATT and CDR2 SNEGSKA (reference sequence). The junction had 7 bases not matched to a gene; V was cut back by 5 bases and J by 3 bases. The CDR3 sequence is 15 residues long. The CDR3 DNA reads TGCAGTGCTTCTCGGACTAGCGGAGACTACAATGAGCAGTTCTTC. Its protein product is CSASRTSGDYNEQFF.

This clonotype turned up a few times. CDR3 loop: CASSLEVDSNNEQFF. CDR3 coding DNA: TGCGCCAGCAGCTTGGAAGTCGACAGTAACAATGAGCAGTTCTTC. The genes are TRBV5-1 and TRBJ2-1, with a weak D call TRBD1 (5 bases). This CDR3 is 15 amino acids long. Trimming removed 0 bases at V and 5 bases at J, with 12 bases between. Germline V gives CDR1 SGHRS, CDR2 YFSETQ.

The gene calls are TRBV19 and TRBJ1-1; D is unresolved. V lost 7 bases to trimming and J lost 4 bases, with 10 bases between them. The CDR3 loop spans 12 amino acids. Germline loops: CDR1 LNHDA, CDR2 SQIVND (reference sequence). The CDR3 sequence is CASTVGRTEAFF. CDR3 nucleotide sequence: TGTGCCAGTACCGTAGGACGCACTGAAGCTTTCTTT.

Concerning this clonotype: This may stem from a read error, because a much larger clone lies one nucleotide away. The chain has TRBV20-1 and TRBJ2-7; 14 bases are a match to TRBD2. Germline V gene lookup returns CDR1 DFQATT and CDR2 SNEGSKA (reference sequence). The CDR3 covers 14 residues. Here the CDR3 reads CGAGTSGGVYEQYF. CDR3 in DNA: TGCGGTGCTGGGACTAGCGGGGGCGTCTACGAGCAGTACTTC.